Below, 5 T cell receptor beta chains from the same sample are listed, as sequenced in a study of CD8 T cells in ankylosing spondylitis. TCRdb itself ran the 5' RACE reads through MiXCR, one entry per CDR3 protein. The sample has fewer than 250,000 distinct CDR3 sequences; about 10% are singletons. The specimen sequenced was blood, either unsorted or a sorted T cell fraction (not recorded which). Receptors were obtained from a male donor with ankylosing spondylitis or in good health (not recorded which).

In this sample, this clonotype turned up many times. This chain connects TRBV7-2 to TRBJ2-3, with 8 bases fitting TRBD2. With 4 bases clipped from V and 4 bases from J, the junction kept 10 bases outside the gene matches. Germline CDR1 and CDR2: SGHTA and FQGNSA. The CDR3 spans 16 residues. The CDR3 DNA reads as TGTGCCAGCAGCTCAGGACTAGCTTTGGGGGCAGATACGCAGTATTTT. Encoded protein: CASSSGLALGADTQYF.

This clonotype was observed many times. V gene TRBV25-1 combines with J gene TRBJ2-1; 7 positions match TRBD2. V dropped 1 base and J dropped 8; count of bases not matched to a gene: 8. Germline V gene sequence: CDR1 MGHDK, CDR2 SYGVNS. This CDR3 has 15 residues. CDR3 loop: CASSELDGRTDEQFF. The CDR3 nucleotides are TGTGCCAGCAGTGAATTAGACGGGAGGACTGATGAGCAGTTCTTC.

This clonotype was detected ten times or more. The V and J genes are TRBV6-1 and TRBJ1-1; 8 bases line up with TRBD1. The CDR3 sequence is 14 residues long. The V gene's germline CDR1 is MNHNS and CDR2 SASEGT. J was trimmed by 5 bases and V by 5 bases; bases with no gene match: 7. CDR3 amino acids: CASSRTGWGTEAFF. The CDR3 nucleotides are TGTGCCAGCAGTCGGACAGGGTGGGGGACTGAAGCTTTCTTT.

This clonotype has a count of ten or more. The V and J genes are TRBV4-1 and TRBJ1-1; D possibly corresponds to TRBD1 (5 bases). CDR3 length equals 17 residues. With 4 bases removed from V and 4 bases from J, the gap between germline ends came to 22 bases. CDR1 and CDR2 (germline): MGHRA, YSYEKL. In DNA, the CDR3 is TGCGCCAGCAGCCTGGGGGGTCTCCTTCATGCGACCACTGAAGCTTTCTTT. Its protein is CASSLGGLLHATTEAFF.

The chain couples TRBV5-5 to TRBJ1-5; a weak D match, TRBD1 (6 bases). Germline values: CDR1 SGHKS, CDR2 YYEKEE (reference sequence). V was clipped by 3 bases and J by 5 bases, with 12 bases between them. The CDR3 length is 14 residues. CDR3 sequence reads: CASSSRGGDQPQHF. The CDR3 DNA reads as TGTGCCAGCAGCTCTAGGGGGGGCGATCAGCCCCAGCATTTT.